The 32 T cell receptor beta chains given below trace back to one sample, sequenced in a study. Only in-frame clones appear in the TCRdb table, and some are missing; sequencing was by immunoSEQ multiplex PCR. The sample yields tens of thousands of clones, about 94% seen once. The sequencing sample was made of PBMCs. These receptors were taken from a man aged 35-49 years with rheumatoid arthritis.

The V gene is TRBV10-3, the J gene TRBJ1-1; D may be TRBD1 (6 bases). Germline V lookup: CDR1 ENHRY, CDR2 SYGVKD. V dropped 10 bases and J dropped 1 base, with 10 bases sitting between them. The CDR3 has 12 amino acids. CDR3 protein: CATKQGNTEAFF. DNA for the CDR3: TGTGCCACCAAACAGGGGAACACTGAAGCTTTCTTT.

CDR3 region: CASSQSRGQAPYEQYF. CDR3 DNA: TGTGCCAGCAGTCAATCCCGGGGGCAGGCCCCCTACGAGCAGTACTTC. This chain connects TRBV28 to TRBJ2-7; D may be TRBD1 or TRBD2 (6 bases each). Trimming cost V 5 bases and J 2 bases, with 19 bases left between them. The CDR3 totals 16 residues. The germline V gene has CDR1 MDHEN and CDR2 SYDVKM.

Within the sample, this clone is medium-sized. The V gene is TRBV27, the J gene TRBJ2-7; no clear D. Germline V gene sequence: CDR1 MNHEY, CDR2 SMNVEV (reference sequence). The CDR3 runs to 14 residues. Trimming pared 2 bases from V and 6 bases from J, leaving 14 bases between. CDR3 loop: CASSLRSAFGEQYF. The CDR3 DNA sequence: TGTGCCAGCAGTTTAAGATCGGCATTCGGCGAGCAGTACTTC.

The rearrangement links TRBV6-5 to TRBJ2-7; 10 bases are shared with TRBD2. This CDR3 is 14 amino acids long. Trimming cost V 5 bases and J 5 bases; bases outside gene matches: 6. Germline V gene sequence: CDR1 MNHEY, CDR2 SVGAGI. The CDR3 is CASSRALAGDEQYF. Here the CDR3 DNA reads TGTGCCAGCAGTCGAGCGCTAGCGGGGGACGAGCAGTACTTC.

The chain links TRBV19 to TRBJ2-7; D may correspond to TRBD1 or TRBD2 (5 bases each). Germline-derived CDR1 and CDR2 are LNHDA and SQIVND (reference sequence). The ends were cut back, 5 bases at V and 5 bases at J, with 13 bases in the middle. The CDR3 loop spans 13 amino acids. CDR3 in amino acids: CASSWGRWDEQYF. CDR3 DNA sequence: TGTGCCAGTAGTTGGGGACGCTGGGACGAGCAGTACTTC.

The count of this clone is one. This chain uses TRBV2 with TRBJ2-7; D unclear. CDR1 and CDR2 (germline): SNHLY, FYNNEI. V dropped 1 base and J dropped 3 bases, with 7 bases sitting between them. This CDR3 is 13 amino acids long. The CDR3 here is CASSEGGSYEQYF. The CDR3, as DNA: TGTGCCAGCAGTGAAGGGGGAAGCTACGAGCAGTACTTC.

The V gene is TRBV9, the J gene TRBJ1-5, with D perhaps TRBD1 (6 bases). The CDR3 runs 15 residues. V shed 3 bases and J shed 0 bases, with 10 bases lying between them. Germline assignment: CDR1 SGDLS and CDR2 YYNGEE. The CDR3 DNA reads TGTGCCAGCAGCGGCCCAGGGGATAGCAATCAGCCCCAGCATTTT. This translates into CASSGPGDSNQPQHF.

V usage is TRBV27 and J usage is TRBJ2-7, with 14 bases that match TRBD2. The length of the CDR3 is 17 residues. V shed 4 bases, J shed 9 bases, and the junction held 14 bases outside the gene matches. In germline, CDR1 is MNHEY, CDR2 SMNVEV (reference sequence). CDR3 amino acids: CASSSGLEGLAGAGQYF. As DNA, the CDR3 is TGTGCCAGCAGTTCCGGGTTAGAGGGACTAGCGGGAGCGGGGCAGTACTTC.

The rearrangement uses TRBV27 and TRBJ2-2, with TRBD1 identical over 8 bases. The trim removed 6 bases at V and 7 bases at J, leaving 4 bases unmatched. This CDR3 comprises 13 residues. Per germline, CDR1 MNHEY and CDR2 SMNVEV (reference sequence). The CDR3 sequence: CASSYRGSGELFF. The CDR3 coding sequence is TGTGCCAGCAGCTACAGGGGGAGCGGGGAGCTGTTTTTT.

Written as DNA, the CDR3 is TGTGCCATCAGTGAGTCGACCCCCGTAGCGGGAGGGCGAGAGACCCAGTACTTC. It yields the protein CAISESTPVAGGRETQYF. The chain joins TRBV10-3 to TRBJ2-5; 11 bases line up with TRBD2. The V segment lost 0 bases and the J segment 4 bases; nucleotides outside the gene matches: 10. CDR3 length equals 18 residues. Germline CDR1 reads ENHRY; CDR2 reads SYGVKD.

The chain links TRBV28 to TRBJ2-1; D might be TRBD1 (6 bases). CDR3 size: 17 residues. V was clipped by 3 bases and J by 1 base, with 16 bases between them. The germline V gene encodes CDR1 MDHEN and CDR2 SYDVKM. For the CDR3, the DNA is TGTGCCAGCAGTTTCCCCCCACAGGGTCTTTCCTACAATGAGCAGTTCTTC. This translates into CASSFPPQGLSYNEQFF.

V usage is TRBV7-9 and J usage is TRBJ2-1; weak D call: TRBD1 (5 bases). Trimming took 6 bases from V and 7 from J, leaving 22 bases between them. The CDR3 totals 16 residues. CDR1 SEHNR and CDR2 FQNEAQ come from the germline V gene (reference sequence). CDR3 DNA: TGTGCCAGCAGTCAAGGGGTCAGGTACAGTGAGAATGAGCAGTTCTTC. Protein sequence: CASSQGVRYSENEQFF.

The rearrangement joins TRBV7-9 to TRBJ2-7; no reliable D call. Germline CDR1 SEHNR, CDR2 FQNEAQ (reference sequence). The CDR3 covers 12 residues. With 0 bases removed from V and 6 bases from J, the gap between germline ends came to 6 bases. The CDR3 DNA is TGTGCCAGCAGCTTAGCGCCCTTCGAGCAGTACTTC. It codes for CASSLAPFEQYF.

The rearrangement uses TRBV5-1 and TRBJ2-7, with D possibly TRBD1 on 6 matching bases. V was clipped by 5 bases and J by 5 bases, with 14 bases between them. Germline CDR1 and CDR2: SGHRS and YFSETQ. The CDR3 length is 13 residues. CDR3 amino acids: CASRYQGTNEQYF. Written as DNA, the CDR3 is TGCGCCAGCAGATACCAGGGGACCAACGAGCAGTACTTC. The full variable domain, in which reference TRBV5-1 and TRBJ2-7 provide the parts outside the CDR3, is KAGVTQTPRYLIKTRGQQVTLSCSPISGHRSVSWYQQTPGQGLQFLFEYFSETQRNKGNFPGRFSGRQFSNSRSEMNVSTLELGDSALYLCASRYQGTNEQYFGPGTRLTVT.

The genes are TRBV6-5 and TRBJ1-5; D is ambiguous. Per germline, CDR1 MNHEY and CDR2 SVGAGI. The V end was cut by 8 bases, the J end by 9 bases, with 11 bases between. The CDR3 contains 11 residues. The CDR3 coding sequence is TGTGCCAGCGGGCCCCAAAGGCCCCAGCATTTT. This gives the protein CASGPQRPQHF.

The rearrangement joins TRBV7-6 to TRBJ1-1; maybe TRBD1 (6 bases). Trimming removed 4 bases at V and 1 base at J, with 13 bases between. The CDR3 runs to 15 residues. Germline-derived CDR1 and CDR2 are SGHVS and FNYEAQ. DNA for the CDR3: TGTGCCAGCAGCTCCCCCGGGACACCGAACACTGAAGCTTTCTTT. This codes for CASSSPGTPNTEAFF.

The V call is TRBV6-5, the J call TRBJ1-4, with D uncertain. Trimming stripped 2 bases from V and 7 bases from J, with 8 bases between. The CDR3 spans 13 residues. Per the germline V gene, CDR1 is MNHEY and CDR2 is SVGAGI. The CDR3 nucleotides are TGTGCCAGCAGTTACGACGCCAGTGAAAAACTGTTTTTT. Protein product: CASSYDASEKLFF.

The V call is TRBV7-9, the J call TRBJ1-4; the match to TRBD1 covers 8 bases. Unmatched junction bases numbered 5, after V lost 5 bases and J lost 0 bases. The CDR3 contains 16 residues. Germline V gene data show CDR1 as SEHNR and CDR2 as FQNEAQ (reference sequence). The CDR3 reads CASSVGTGATNEKLFF. The CDR3 bases are TGTGCCAGCAGCGTAGGGACAGGTGCAACTAATGAAAAACTGTTTTTT.

This clone was observed a single time. DNA of the CDR3: TGTGCCAGCTCACCGGGGACAGGGGGCGAGGGAGTTGAAAAACTGTTTTTT. Translated, it gives CASSPGTGGEGVEKLFF. This chain uses TRBV18 with TRBJ1-4; 12 nucleotides align to TRBD1. Trimming cost V 3 bases and J 7 bases; bases outside gene matches: 9. This CDR3 comprises 17 residues. Germline lookup yields CDR1 KGHSH and CDR2 LQKENI.

The V and J genes are TRBV7-9 and TRBJ2-2; TRBD1 might be the D (5 bases). CDR1 and CDR2 (germline): SEHNR, FQNEAQ (reference sequence). V lost 8 bases to trimming and J lost 0 bases, with 10 bases between them. This CDR3 has 14 residues. CDR3 loop: CASRWTTNTGELFF. CDR3 nucleotides: TGTGCCAGCCGCTGGACAACGAACACCGGGGAGCTGTTTTTT. The variable domain in full, completed from reference TRBV7-9 and TRBJ2-2, reads DTGVSQNPRHKITKRGQNVTFRCDPISEHNRLYWYRQTLGQGPEFLTYFQNEAQLEKSRLLSDRFSAERPKGSFSTLEIQRTEQGDSAMYLCASRWTTNTGELFFGEGSRLTVL.

The rearrangement links TRBV18 to TRBJ1-2, with D possibly being TRBD1 (5 bases). Trimming took 3 bases from V and 1 from J, leaving 12 bases between them. This CDR3 region has 15 residues. The germline V gene encodes CDR1 KGHSH and CDR2 LQKENI. DNA of the CDR3: TGTGCCAGCTCACCCGGGGCGGCAAATAACTATGGCTACACCTTC. Its translation: CASSPGAANNYGYTF.

V and J are TRBV30 and TRBJ1-5; D uncertain. V was cut by 0 bases and J by 0 bases, with 12 bases left in between. The CDR3 is made up of 16 amino acids. The V gene's germline CDR1 is GTSNPN and CDR2 SVGIG (reference sequence). CDR3 region: CAWSVRGYNSNQPQHF. The CDR3 nucleotides read TGTGCCTGGAGTGTACGGGGTTATAATAGCAATCAGCCCCAGCATTTT.

The genes are TRBV7-9 and TRBJ2-7; tentatively, D is TRBD1 (6 bases). CDR3 size: 15 residues. Germline-derived CDR1 and CDR2 are SEHNR and FQNEAQ (reference sequence). V dropped 3 bases and J dropped 5 bases, with 17 bases sitting between them. CDR3 coding DNA: TGTGCCAGCAGCTTTTGGGGCAGGGGCGGCGACGAGCAGTACTTC. Protein: CASSFWGRGGDEQYF.

This chain joins TRBV12-5 and TRBJ2-2, with unresolved D. Deletions cut 1 base from V and 0 bases from J, with 6 bases between. Germline V gene lookup returns CDR1 LGHNT and CDR2 FRNRAP. This CDR3 region has 15 residues. The CDR3 sequence: CASGLGGANTGELFF. The CDR3 DNA is TGTGCTAGTGGTTTGGGGGGTGCGAACACCGGGGAGCTGTTTTTT.

J is TRBJ1-2 and V is TRBV3-1 (or the pseudogene TRBV3-2), with a possible D match to TRBD1 (6 bases). CDR3 length: 15 residues. Germline values: CDR1 LGHDT, CDR2 YNNKEL (reference sequence). The ends were cut back, 5 bases at V and 1 base at J, with 14 bases in the middle. The CDR3 coding sequence is TGTGCCAGCAGCTTTAGGGGGGGCCTTAACTATGGCTACACCTTC. As protein: CASSFRGGLNYGYTF.

This clone was found once. V and J are TRBV9 and TRBJ2-2, with TRBD2 identical over 11 bases. The J segment lost 7 bases and the V segment lost 2 bases, leaving 13 bases of the junction unmatched. The CDR3 totals 18 residues. Germline lookup yields CDR1 SGDLS and CDR2 YYNGEE. The DNA of the CDR3 is TGTGCCAGCAGCGTCCTTAGCGGGGGGGCCCTGATTGGCGGGGAGCTGTTTTTT. Encoded protein: CASSVLSGGALIGGELFF.

This chain uses TRBV30 with TRBJ1-1; D call uncertain. Deletions cut 0 bases from V and 1 base from J, with 3 bases between. Germline CDR1 is GTSNPN and CDR2 is SVGIG (reference sequence). This CDR3 has 12 amino acids. The CDR3 DNA follows: TGTGCCTGGAGTGTGGGGAACACTGAAGCTTTCTTT. Encoded protein: CAWSVGNTEAFF.

This rearrangement joins TRBV7-2 to TRBJ1-4, with 11 bases fitting TRBD1. CDR1 SGHTA and CDR2 FQGNSA come from the germline V gene. J was trimmed by 4 bases and V by 5 bases; bases with no gene match: 6. This CDR3 has 16 residues. The CDR3 DNA reads as TGTGCCAGCAGCCCTGGGACAGGGGGTTTTAATGAAAAACTGTTTTTT. Translating it yields CASSPGTGGFNEKLFF. The entire variable domain, with the rest obtained from reference TRBV7-2 and TRBJ1-4, is as follows: GAGVSQSPSNKVTEKGKDVELRCDPISGHTALYWYRQSLGQGLEFLIYFQGNSAPDKSGLPSDRFSAERTGGSVSTLTIQRTQQEDSAVYLCASSPGTGGFNEKLFFGSGTQLSVL.

The chain couples TRBV7-3 to TRBJ2-5, with a weak D call TRBD1 (7 bases). The CDR3 is made up of 14 amino acids. Deletions cut 5 bases from V and 1 base from J, with 11 bases between. Germline V lookup: CDR1 SGHTA, CDR2 FQGTGA. CDR3 region: CASSNQGGQETQYF. The CDR3 nucleotides read TGTGCCAGCAGCAATCAGGGGGGCCAAGAGACCCAGTACTTC. The whole variable domain, remainder taken from reference TRBV7-3 and TRBJ2-5, is GAGVSQTPSNKVTEKGKYVELRCDPISGHTALYWYRQSLGQGPEFLIYFQGTGAADDSGLPNDRFFAVRPEGSVSTLKIQRTERGDSAVYLCASSNQGGQETQYFGPGTRLLVL.

The table lists this clone with a few counts. V usage is TRBV19 and J usage is TRBJ1-5, with a tentative D call TRBD1 (6 bases). Germline CDR1 and CDR2: LNHDA and SQIVND (reference sequence). This CDR3 comprises 17 residues. With 6 bases removed from V and 0 bases from J, the gap between germline ends came to 18 bases. DNA for the CDR3: TGTGCCAGTAGCCCCCCGGGACAACTGTATAGCAATCAGCCCCAGCATTTT. This translates into CASSPPGQLYSNQPQHF. The variable domain in full, completed from reference TRBV19 and TRBJ1-5, reads DGGITQSPKYLFRKEGQNVTLSCEQNLNHDAMYWYRQDPGQGLRLIYYSQIVNDFQKGDIAEGYSVSREKKESFPLTVTSAQKNPTAFYLCASSPPGQLYSNQPQHFGDGTRLSIL.

This clone is a singleton in its sample. The J gene is TRBJ2-1, the V gene TRBV11-3; 9 nucleotides match TRBD2. The V gene's germline CDR1 is SGHNT and CDR2 YENEEA. The J segment lost 5 bases and the V segment lost 5 bases, leaving 4 bases of the junction unmatched. The length of the CDR3 is 14 residues. CDR3 sequence (DNA): TGTGCCAGCAGCGGCCTAGCGGGAAACAATGAGCAGTTCTTC. Encoded protein: CASSGLAGNNEQFF.

The chain joins TRBV5-1 to TRBJ2-6; 9 bases match TRBD1. Losses at the gene ends were 5 bases for V and 7 bases for J; bases not matched to a gene: 13. Germline lookup yields CDR1 SGHRS and CDR2 YFSETQ. This CDR3 contains 17 residues. The CDR3 spells CASSLGQGPGLANVLTF. The CDR3 DNA reads as TGCGCCAGCAGTCTCGGACAGGGGCCTGGCCTAGCCAACGTCCTGACTTTC.